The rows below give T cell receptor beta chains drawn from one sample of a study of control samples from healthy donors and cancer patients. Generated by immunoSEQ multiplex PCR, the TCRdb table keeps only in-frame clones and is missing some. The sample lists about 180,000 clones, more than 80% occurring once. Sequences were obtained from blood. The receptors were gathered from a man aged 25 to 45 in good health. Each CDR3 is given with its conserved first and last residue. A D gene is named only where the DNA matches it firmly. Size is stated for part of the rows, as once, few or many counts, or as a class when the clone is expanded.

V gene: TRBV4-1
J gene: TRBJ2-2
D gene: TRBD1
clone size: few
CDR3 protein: CASSRGQGWTGELFF

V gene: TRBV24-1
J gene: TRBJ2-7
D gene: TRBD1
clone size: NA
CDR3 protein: CATSSHLTGVDEQYF

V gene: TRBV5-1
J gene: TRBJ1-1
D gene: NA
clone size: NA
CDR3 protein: CASSLVGSLNTGAFF

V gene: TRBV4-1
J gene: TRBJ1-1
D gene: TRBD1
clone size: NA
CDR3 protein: CASSPQTMTGGLNEAFF

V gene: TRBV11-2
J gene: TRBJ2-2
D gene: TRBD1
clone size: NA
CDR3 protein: CASSIRQGYTGELFF

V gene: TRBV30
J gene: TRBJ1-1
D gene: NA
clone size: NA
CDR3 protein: CAGTVDMNTEAFF

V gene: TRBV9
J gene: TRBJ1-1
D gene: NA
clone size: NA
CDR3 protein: CASSPTGNTEAFF

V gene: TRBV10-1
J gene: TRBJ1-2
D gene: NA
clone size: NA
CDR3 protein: CASSEGGNYGYTF

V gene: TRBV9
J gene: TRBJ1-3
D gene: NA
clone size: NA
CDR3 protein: CASSVDPPGGSGNTIYF

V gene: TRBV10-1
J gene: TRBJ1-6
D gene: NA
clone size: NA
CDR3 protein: CASVWHFSPLHF

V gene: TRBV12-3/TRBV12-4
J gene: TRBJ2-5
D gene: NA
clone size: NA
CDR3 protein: CASSSSRVETQYF

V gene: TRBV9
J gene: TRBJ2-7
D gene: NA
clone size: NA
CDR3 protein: CASSVAQDYGVEQYF

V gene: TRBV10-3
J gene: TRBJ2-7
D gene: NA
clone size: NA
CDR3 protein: CAISDSAYEQYF

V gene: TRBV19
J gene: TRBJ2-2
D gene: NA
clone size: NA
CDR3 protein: CASSIAVSGELFF

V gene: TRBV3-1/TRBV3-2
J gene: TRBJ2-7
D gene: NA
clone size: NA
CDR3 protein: CASSQGSSEQYF

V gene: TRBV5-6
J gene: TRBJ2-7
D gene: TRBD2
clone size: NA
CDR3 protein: CASSQYSGRGNEQYF

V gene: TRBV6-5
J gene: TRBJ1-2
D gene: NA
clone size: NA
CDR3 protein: CASRYSGNYGYTF

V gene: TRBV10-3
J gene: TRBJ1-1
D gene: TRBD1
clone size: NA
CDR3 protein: CAISESRWGQPNTEAFF

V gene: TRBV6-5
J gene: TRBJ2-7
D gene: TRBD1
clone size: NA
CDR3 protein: CASSFWDSSYEQYF

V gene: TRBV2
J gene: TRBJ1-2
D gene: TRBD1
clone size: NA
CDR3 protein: CASNINSVGTDDF

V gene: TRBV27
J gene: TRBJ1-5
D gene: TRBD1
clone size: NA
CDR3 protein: CASRLGTGVQPQHF

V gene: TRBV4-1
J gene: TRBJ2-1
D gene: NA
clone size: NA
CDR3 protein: CASSQEMRGANEQFF

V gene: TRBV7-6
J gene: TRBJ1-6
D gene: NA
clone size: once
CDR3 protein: CASSLNGQQNSPLHF

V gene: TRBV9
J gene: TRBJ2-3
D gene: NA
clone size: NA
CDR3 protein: CASSVVAASTDTQYF

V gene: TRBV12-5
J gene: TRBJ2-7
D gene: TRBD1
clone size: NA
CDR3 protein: CASGPDRGRYEQYF

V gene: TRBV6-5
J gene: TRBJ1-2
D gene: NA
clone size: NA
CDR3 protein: CASSLRAGYGYTF

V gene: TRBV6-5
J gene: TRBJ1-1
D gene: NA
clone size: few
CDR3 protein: CASTPTANTEAFF

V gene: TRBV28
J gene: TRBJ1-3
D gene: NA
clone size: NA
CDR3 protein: CASSSPQKVSGNTIYF

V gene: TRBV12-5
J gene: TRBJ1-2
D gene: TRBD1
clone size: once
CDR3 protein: CASGSPNPEDRRKGYTF

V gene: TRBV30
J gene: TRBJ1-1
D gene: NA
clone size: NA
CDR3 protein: CAWGDKRGAGTEAFF

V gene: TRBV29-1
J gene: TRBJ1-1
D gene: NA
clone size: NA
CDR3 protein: CSVQGRLATEAFF

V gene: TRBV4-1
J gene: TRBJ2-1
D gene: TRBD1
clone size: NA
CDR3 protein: CASSQSGQGEFF

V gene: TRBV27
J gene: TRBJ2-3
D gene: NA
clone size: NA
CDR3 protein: CASSFRGPSSTDTQYF

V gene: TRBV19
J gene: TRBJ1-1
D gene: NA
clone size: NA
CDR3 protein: CASSTSQGGELEAFF

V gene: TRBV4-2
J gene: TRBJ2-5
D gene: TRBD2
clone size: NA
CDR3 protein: CASSQDGLAGEETQYF

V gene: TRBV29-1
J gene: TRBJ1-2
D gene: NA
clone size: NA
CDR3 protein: CSANSPGGYGYTF

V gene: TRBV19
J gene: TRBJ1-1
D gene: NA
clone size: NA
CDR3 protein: CASTRRGMTEAFF

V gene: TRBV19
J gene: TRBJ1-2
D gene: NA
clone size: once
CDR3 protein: CASAGDHNYGYTF

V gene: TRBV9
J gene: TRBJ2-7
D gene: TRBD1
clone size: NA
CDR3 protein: CASSVQGARSEQYF

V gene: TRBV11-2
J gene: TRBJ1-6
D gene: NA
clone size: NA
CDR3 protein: CASSPLPGPSLEPLHF

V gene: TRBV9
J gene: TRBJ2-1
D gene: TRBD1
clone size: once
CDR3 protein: CASSPQGQGSMGQFF

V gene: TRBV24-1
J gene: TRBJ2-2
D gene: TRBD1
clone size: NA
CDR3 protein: CATSDGTEVGELFF

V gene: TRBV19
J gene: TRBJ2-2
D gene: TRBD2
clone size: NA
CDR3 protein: CASSKGLAVNTGELFF

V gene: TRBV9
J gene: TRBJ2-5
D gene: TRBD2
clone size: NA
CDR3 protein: CASSVALTSGSSSQETQYF

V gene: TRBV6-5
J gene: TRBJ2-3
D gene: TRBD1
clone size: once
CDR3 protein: CASSYNNRGEQYF

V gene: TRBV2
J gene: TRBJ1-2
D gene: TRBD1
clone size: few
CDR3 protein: CATRGQGAYGYTF

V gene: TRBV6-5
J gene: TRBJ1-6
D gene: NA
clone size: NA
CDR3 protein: CASSNRENSPLHF

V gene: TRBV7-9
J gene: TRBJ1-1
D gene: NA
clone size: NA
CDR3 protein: CASSLAQTNTEAFF

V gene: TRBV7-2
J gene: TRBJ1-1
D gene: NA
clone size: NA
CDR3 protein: CASSSELMTEAFF

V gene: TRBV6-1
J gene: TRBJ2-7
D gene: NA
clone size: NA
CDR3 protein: CASSEIGDEQYF

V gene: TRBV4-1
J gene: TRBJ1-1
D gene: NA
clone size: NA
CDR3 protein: CASSQEVWVGTEAFF

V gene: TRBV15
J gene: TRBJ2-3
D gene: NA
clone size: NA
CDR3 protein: CATSRVMRVSTDTQYF

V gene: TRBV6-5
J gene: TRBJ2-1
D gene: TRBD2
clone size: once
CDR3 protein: CATVKGLADGEQFF

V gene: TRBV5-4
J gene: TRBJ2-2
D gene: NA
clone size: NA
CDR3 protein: CASSLDPGGIGELFF

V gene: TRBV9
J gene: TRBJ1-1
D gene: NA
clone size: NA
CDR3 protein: CASSVGGPSEAFF

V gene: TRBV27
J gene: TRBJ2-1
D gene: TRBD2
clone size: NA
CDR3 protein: CASSLKLAGGGEQFF

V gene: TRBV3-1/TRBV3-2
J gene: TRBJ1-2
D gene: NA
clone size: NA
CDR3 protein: CASSQAGGGYTF

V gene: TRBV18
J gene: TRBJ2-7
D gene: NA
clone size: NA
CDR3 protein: CASSLGTDPSYEQYF

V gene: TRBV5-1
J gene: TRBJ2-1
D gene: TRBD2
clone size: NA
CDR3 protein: CASSSTSGSLNEQFF